Listed below are T cell receptor beta chains from one sample, sequenced in a study of kidney transplant recipient with SARS-CoV-2 infection. TCRdb ran MiXCR on the reads and lists one entry per CDR3 protein. This sample yields 200,000 to 250,000 distinct CDR3 sequences, of which more than 25% are seen a single time; 6% to 8.5% belongs to the top ten. This specimen consisted of a blood sample, obtained at baseline and on roughly day 110 from a kidney transplant recipient. Receptors were obtained from a male patient aged 30 to 40 who had COVID-19 and was a kidney transplant recipient. Some of these T cells may belong to the graft donor. CDR3s include the opening cysteine and the closing phenylalanine or tryptophan. D genes are given only for firm matches.

d_call: TRBD1
v_call: TRBV2
cdr3_aa: CASRRGTGNTEAFF

d_call: NA
v_call: TRBV5-4
cdr3_aa: CASKNDVPGKTYGYTF

d_call: NA
v_call: TRBV2
cdr3_aa: CASSEFTLLNTGELFF

d_call: TRBD1
v_call: TRBV20-1
cdr3_aa: CSARAVDRVSSPLHF

d_call: NA
v_call: TRBV6-2/TRBV6-3
cdr3_aa: CASSRTGIQSSGNTIYF

d_call: NA
v_call: TRBV19
cdr3_aa: CASSIDQGVGYGYTF

d_call: TRBD2
v_call: TRBV2
cdr3_aa: CASFSRLAGATSNEQFF

d_call: NA
v_call: TRBV28
cdr3_aa: CASSSNIGYTF

d_call: TRBD2
v_call: TRBV4-2
cdr3_aa: CASSQVGLAGAGASSLEQFF

d_call: TRBD1
v_call: TRBV11-2
cdr3_aa: CASSTDRGYEQYF

d_call: NA
v_call: TRBV28
cdr3_aa: CASSLTPGNTIYF

d_call: TRBD1
v_call: TRBV20-1
cdr3_aa: CSALAGQGEIEQYF

d_call: NA
v_call: TRBV20-1
cdr3_aa: CSARYTRKETQYF

d_call: TRBD2
v_call: TRBV3-1
cdr3_aa: CASSNGLAGISSYNEQFF

d_call: NA
v_call: TRBV6-4
cdr3_aa: CASSDSGHTEAFF